This passage covers 6 T cell receptor beta chains from one sample sequenced in a study of CD8 T cells in ankylosing spondylitis. Findings and caveats of the study: Blood of patients with ankylosing spondylitis appeared to be characterized by a TCR beta motif of about eight highly homologous variants.

No antigen is known for these receptors. Each CDR3 protein is one row after TCRdb ran MiXCR on the 5' RACE reads. The table has 450,000 to 550,000 distinct CDR3 sequences, over 4% seen once; the top ten hold around 3.4%. The specimen sequenced was blood, either unsorted or a sorted T cell fraction (not recorded which). These receptors originate from a male donor with ankylosing spondylitis.

This clonotype was detected ten times or more. The V call is TRBV7-8, the J call TRBJ1-1; no definite D call. CDR3 length: 14 residues. Trimming cost V 3 bases and J 2 bases, with 10 bases left between them. Germline values: CDR1 SGHVS, CDR2 FQNEAQ. The chain's CDR3 is CASSLKPFNTEAFF. The CDR3 DNA reads TGTGCCAGCAGCTTGAAACCGTTTAACACTGAAGCTTTCTTT. The full variable domain, in which reference TRBV7-8 and TRBJ1-1 provide the parts outside the CDR3, is GAGVSQSPRYKVAKRGQDVALRCDPISGHVSLFWYQQALGQGPEFLTYFQNEAQLDKSGLPSDRFFAERPEGSVSTLKIQRTQQEDSAVYLCASSLKPFNTEAFFGQGTRLTVV.

This clonotype was seen ten or more times. The rearrangement links TRBV20-1 to TRBJ2-7; D is unclear. Germline assignment: CDR1 DFQATT and CDR2 SNEGSKA (reference sequence). V lost 0 bases and J 7 bases, leaving 10 bases between the germline ends. The length of the CDR3 is 12 residues. CDR3 in amino acids: CSARDKRWEQYF. DNA for the CDR3: TGCAGTGCTAGAGATAAGAGGTGGGAGCAGTACTTC.

This clonotype was recorded a few times. The genes are TRBV20-1 and TRBJ2-7; D remains ambiguous. The V and J ends lost 5 bases and 2 bases respectively, with 4 bases between them. The CDR3 runs 10 residues. The V gene's germline CDR1 is DFQATT and CDR2 SNEGSKA (reference sequence). This CDR3 reads CSAEAYEQYF. The CDR3 nucleotides are TGCAGTGCTGAAGCCTACGAGCAGTACTTC.

This clonotype was detected many times. The chain recombines TRBV7-2 with TRBJ2-7; no clear D gene. There are 13 residues in the CDR3. The V end lost 4 bases, the J end lost 6 bases, and 13 bases lay between the germline ends. In germline, CDR1 is SGHTA, CDR2 FQGNSA. Here the CDR3 reads CASSSLWGREQYF. The CDR3 bases are TGTGCCAGCAGCTCCCTTTGGGGTCGCGAGCAGTACTTC. Full variable domain (missing parts from reference TRBV7-2 and TRBJ2-7): GAGVSQSPSNKVTEKGKDVELRCDPISGHTALYWYRQSLGQGLEFLIYFQGNSAPDKSGLPSDRFSAERTGGSVSTLTIQRTQQEDSAVYLCASSSLWGREQYFGPGTRLTVT.

This clonotype was recorded at least ten times. The chain carries TRBV4-3 and TRBJ1-1; weak D call: TRBD1 (5 bases). The germline CDR1 and CDR2 sequences are LGHNA and YSLEER. The ends were cut back, 0 bases at V and 3 bases at J, with 11 bases in the middle. The CDR3 extends over 15 amino acids. The CDR3 spells CASSQDPGSDTEAFF. The CDR3 DNA is TGCGCCAGCAGCCAAGACCCAGGGTCGGACACTGAAGCTTTCTTT.

The sample holds many counts of this clonotype. The chain couples TRBV4-3 to TRBJ1-6; no clear D. Between the trimmed V and J ends, which lost 0 bases and 0 bases, there was a span of 9 bases. Per germline, CDR1 LGHNA and CDR2 YSLEER. The CDR3 loop spans 17 amino acids. This CDR3 is CASSQDRASSYNSPLHF. CDR3 bases: TGCGCCAGCAGCCAAGATCGCGCGAGCTCCTATAATTCACCCCTCCACTTT.